Listed here are 29 T cell receptor beta chains from one sample, sequenced in a study of blood T cell repertoires in COVID-19. The data were produced by immunoSEQ multiplex PCR, yet TCRdb's version contains in-frame clones alone and is incomplete. The sample includes 240,000 or so clones, 88% of them seen just once. Sample: peripheral blood. The receptors here all came from a woman aged 40 to 55 who had recovered from COVID-19.

The chain has TRBV5-4 and TRBJ2-1, with D possibly matching TRBD2 (5 bases). Germline V gives CDR1 SGHNT, CDR2 YYREEE (reference sequence). The CDR3 contains 14 residues. Trimming pared 2 bases from V and 7 bases from J, leaving 13 bases between. DNA for the CDR3: TGTGCCAGCAGCTTTGGTCTAGCCAGGAATGAGCAGTTCTTC. Its translation: CASSFGLARNEQFF.

This clone was found once. The chain is built from TRBV3-1 (or the pseudogene TRBV3-2) and TRBJ2-5; D unclear. The germline V and J ends were trimmed by 1 base and 4 bases, with 10 bases remaining between them. CDR3 length: 14 amino acids. The germline CDR1 and CDR2 sequences are LGHDT and YNNKEL (reference sequence). In DNA, the CDR3 is TGTGCCAGCAGCCAAGTTCCGGGTAGAGAGACCCAGTACTTC. It translates to CASSQVPGRETQYF.

V is TRBV23-1 and J is TRBJ1-1, with 10 bases identical to TRBD1. TRBV23-1 is flagged as an ORF with uncertain function. The CDR3 totals 15 residues. The CDR3 coding sequence is TGCACCCGCAGACTAGGCGACAGGGGGCACACTGAAGCTTTCTTT. Encoded protein: CTRRLGDRGHTEAFF.

The chain employs TRBV10-3 and TRBJ2-4, with TRBD2 matching over 7 bases. Looked up from germline, CDR1 is ENHRY and CDR2 is SYGVKD. J lost 1 base, V lost 2 bases, and 2 bases had no gene match. The CDR3 totals 15 residues. The CDR3 nucleotides read TGTGCCATCAGTGAGGCGGGAGTGGCCAAAAACATTCAGTACTTC. Its translation is CAISEAGVAKNIQYF.

In this sample, this clone turned up a few times. CDR3 nucleotide sequence: TGTGCCAGCAGTTTATACAGGGAGCCTTATAATTCACCCCTCCACTTT. Amino acids: CASSLYREPYNSPLHF. V usage is TRBV28 and J usage is TRBJ1-6; perhaps TRBD1 as D (6 bases). Deletions cut 1 base from V and 4 bases from J, with 11 bases between. The CDR3 has 16 residues. Germline loops: CDR1 MDHEN, CDR2 SYDVKM.

This chain uses TRBV6-5 with TRBJ2-3; weak D call: TRBD2 (6 bases). The CDR3 runs to 15 residues. Trimming took off 8 bases at V and 1 base at J, with 16 bases between the two ends. CDR1 is MNHEY and CDR2 is SVGAGI in the germline V gene. This chain's CDR3 is CASSTGWRGTDTQYF. In DNA form, the CDR3 reads TGTGCCAGCTCCACCGGGTGGAGGGGCACAGATACGCAGTATTTT.

V is TRBV18 and J is TRBJ1-1; the match to TRBD1 covers 7 bases. V trimming: 3 bases; J trimming: 1 base; junction bases outside the gene matches: 8. CDR3 length: 16 amino acids. Germline V gene sequence: CDR1 KGHSH, CDR2 LQKENI. Written as DNA, the CDR3 is TGTGCCAGCTCACCTCGGGACAGAGTACAGAACACTGAAGCTTTCTTT. Amino acid sequence: CASSPRDRVQNTEAFF.

This chain uses TRBV6-2 or TRBV6-3 with TRBJ2-7; 13 bases align to TRBD2. From germline, CDR1 is MNHEY and CDR2 SVGEGT. The CDR3 sequence is 17 residues long. Trimming removed 4 bases from V and 2 bases from J; junction bases left unmatched: 8. Here the CDR3 DNA reads TGTGCCAGCAGTTCGCAAGGACTAGCGGGAGACACCTACGAGCAGTACGTC. This gives the protein CASSSQGLAGDTYEQYV.

The chain has TRBV14 and TRBJ2-7, with 8 bases matching TRBD2. CDR3 length: 17 residues. J was trimmed by 1 base and V by 0 bases; bases with no gene match: 8. Germline loops: CDR1 SGHDN, CDR2 FVKESK. CDR3 in amino acids: CASSQEGGLGPSYEQYF. CDR3 DNA: TGTGCCAGCAGCCAAGAAGGGGGACTAGGACCTTCCTACGAGCAGTACTTC.

The chain couples TRBV9 to TRBJ2-2, with 10 bases fitting TRBD1. J gave up 5 bases and V 4 bases, and 5 bases lay outside the gene matches. Germline CDR1 reads SGDLS; CDR2 reads YYNGEE. The CDR3 contains 15 residues. CDR3 sequence: CASSPGQGFTGELFF. The CDR3 DNA follows: TGTGCCAGCAGCCCGGGACAGGGGTTTACCGGGGAGCTGTTTTTT.

This clone was observed a few times. The genes are TRBV5-1 and TRBJ1-2, with D maybe TRBD1 (5 bases). Trimming removed 6 bases from V and 8 bases from J, with 20 bases in between. From germline, CDR1 is SGHRS and CDR2 YFSETQ. The length of the CDR3 is 14 residues. The CDR3 nucleotides are TGCGCCAGCATCCCGGGCGGGGCTATAGGGGGCTACACCTTC. Encoded protein: CASIPGGAIGGYTF.

About this clone: Other DNA sequences in the same sample also yield this CDR3. The chain couples TRBV18 to TRBJ2-1; 7 bases are shared with TRBD2. V shed 0 bases, J shed 4 bases, and the junction held 3 bases outside the gene matches. The CDR3 totals 15 residues. Germline V CDR1 and CDR2: KGHSH, LQKENI. The CDR3 bases are TGTGCCAGCTCACCACCGGGCGGGAGTTACAATGAGCAGTTCTTC. Its translation: CASSPPGGSYNEQFF.

The V and J genes are TRBV12-3 or TRBV12-4 and TRBJ1-2, with D possibly TRBD1 on 6 matching bases. V dropped 3 bases and J dropped 3 bases, with 8 bases sitting between them. This CDR3 comprises 13 residues. CDR3 DNA sequence: TGTGCCAGCAGTTTGCAGGGGCACTATGGCTACACCTTC. Protein product: CASSLQGHYGYTF.

The V and J genes are TRBV19 and TRBJ1-2; a weak D match, TRBD1 (6 bases). The V gene lost 5 bases and the J gene lost 0 bases, with 10 bases spanning the gap. CDR1 and CDR2 (germline): LNHDA, SQIVND (reference sequence). CDR3 length equals 14 residues. The CDR3 spells CASSVGQTNYGYTF. The CDR3 bases are TGTGCCAGTAGTGTCGGACAGACTAACTATGGCTACACCTTC.

This clone was seen just once. The V call is TRBV5-8, the J call TRBJ2-1, with TRBD2 matching 11 bases. The CDR3 is 15 residues long. With 4 bases clipped from V and 8 bases from J, the junction kept 8 bases outside the gene matches. Germline lookup yields CDR1 SGHTS and CDR2 YDEGEE. The CDR3, as DNA: TGTGCCAGCAGCCCCAGACTAGCGGGAAGGTATGAGCAGTTCTTC. Translated, it gives CASSPRLAGRYEQFF.

The genes are TRBV18 and TRBJ2-5; possibly TRBD2 for D (6 bases). The CDR3 spans 14 residues. Germline lookup yields CDR1 KGHSH and CDR2 LQKENI. Trimming removed 3 bases from V and 5 bases from J, with 13 bases in between. CDR3 in DNA: TGTGCCAGCTCACCTGCTAGCGTGGAGGAGACCCAGTACTTC. It encodes CASSPASVEETQYF.

This sequence joins TRBV7-9 and TRBJ2-7; D is ambiguous. Trimming removed 6 bases at V and 3 bases at J, with 18 bases between. The germline gives CDR1 SEHNR, CDR2 FQNEAQ (reference sequence). This CDR3 contains 15 residues. The CDR3: CASRPPVGPHYEQYF. The CDR3 DNA reads TGTGCCAGCAGGCCCCCCGTCGGTCCCCACTACGAGCAGTACTTC.

This clone has a single count. The CDR3 reads CATSETGGTGGPRNEQFF. CDR3 DNA sequence: TGTGCCACCAGTGAAACAGGGGGGACGGGAGGACCCCGCAATGAGCAGTTCTTC. The genes are TRBV24-1 and TRBJ2-1, with D possibly TRBD1 on 8 matching bases. Germline-derived CDR1 and CDR2 are KGHDR and SFDVKD. This CDR3 has 18 amino acids. V lost 4 bases and J lost 6, with 24 bases in between.

The chain is built from TRBV9 and TRBJ2-3, with D hard to call. V was clipped by 2 bases and J by 1 base, with 11 bases between them. Germline V lookup: CDR1 SGDLS, CDR2 YYNGEE. The CDR3 spans 15 residues. CDR3 in amino acids: CASSVVPQGTDTQYF. Here the CDR3 DNA reads TGTGCCAGCAGCGTCGTCCCCCAGGGCACAGATACGCAGTATTTT.

V usage is TRBV7-2 and J usage is TRBJ1-3; D unresolved. The germline V gene encodes CDR1 SGHTA and CDR2 FQGNSA. Trimming took off 3 bases at V and 0 bases at J, with 12 bases between the two ends. This CDR3 spans 16 amino acids. CDR3 loop: CASSFWAPTSGNTIYF. CDR3 in DNA: TGTGCCAGCAGCTTTTGGGCCCCCACCTCTGGAAACACCATATATTTT. Variable domain in full (rest from reference TRBV7-2 and TRBJ1-3): GAGVSQSPSNKVTEKGKDVELRCDPISGHTALYWYRQSLGQGLEFLIYFQGNSAPDKSGLPSDRFSAERTGGSVSTLTIQRTQQEDSAVYLCASSFWAPTSGNTIYFGEGSWLTVV.

The V call is TRBV18, the J call TRBJ2-7; maybe TRBD2 (5 bases). CDR3 size: 14 residues. The V end lost 1 base, the J end lost 7 bases, and 14 bases lay between the germline ends. Germline V lookup: CDR1 KGHSH, CDR2 LQKENI. CDR3 bases: TGTGCCAGCTCACCACTGGCCGAGTCGGGGGAGCAGTACTTC. Translated: CASSPLAESGEQYF.

In its sample, this clone was seen once. J is TRBJ1-6 and V is TRBV2, with 7 bases lining up with TRBD1. The V and J ends lost 2 bases and 2 bases, in that order; junction bases with no gene match: 6. The length of the CDR3 is 17 residues. The germline V gene encodes CDR1 SNHLY and CDR2 FYNNEI. The DNA of the CDR3 is TGTGCCAGCAGTGAACCCGTACAGGGGACCTATAATTCACCCCTCCACTTT. This encodes CASSEPVQGTYNSPLHF.

Only one count was recorded for this clone. The chain links TRBV5-1 to TRBJ2-2, with 8 bases lining up with TRBD2. V lost 7 bases to trimming and J lost 2 bases; unmatched junction nucleotides: 4. This CDR3 has 14 amino acids. Germline CDR1 SGHRS, CDR2 YFSETQ. The CDR3 DNA follows: TGCGCCAGCGGGGTAGCGGGAAACACCGGGGAGCTGTTTTTT. It translates to CASGVAGNTGELFF.

The J gene is TRBJ1-5, the V gene TRBV21-1; the table's TRBD1 call for D was not verified on the DNA. TRBV21-1 has pseudogene status. The CDR3 runs 15 residues. The CDR3 bases are TGTGCCAGCAGCCCGGGACAGGACGTCAATCAGCCCCAGCATTTT. It is translated as CASSPGQDVNQPQHF.

The DNA of the CDR3 is TGCGCCAGCAGCGGGACTAGCGGGACCTACACCTACGAGCAGTACTTC. Its translation is CASSGTSGTYTYEQYF. V usage is TRBV10-1 and J usage is TRBJ2-7, with TRBD2 matching over 13 bases. V gave up 6 bases and J gave up 2 bases; unmatched junction bases: 7. Germline CDR1 WNHNN, CDR2 SYGVQD (reference sequence). The CDR3 consists of 16 residues.

The chain couples TRBV18 to TRBJ1-4; 9 bases match TRBD1. The J segment lost 5 bases and the V segment lost 6 bases, leaving 4 bases of the junction unmatched. CDR3 length: 14 amino acids. Germline CDR1 and CDR2: KGHSH and LQKENI. This CDR3 reads CASSLGTGNEKLFF. Here the CDR3 DNA reads TGTGCCAGCTCCCTCGGGACAGGGAATGAAAAACTGTTTTTT.

V is TRBV5-5 and J is TRBJ2-1; 10 nucleotides line up with TRBD1. Per the germline V gene, CDR1 is SGHKS and CDR2 is YYEKEE (reference sequence). Losses at the gene ends were 4 bases for V and 8 bases for J; bases not matched to a gene: 3. The CDR3 extends over 13 amino acids. The chain's CDR3 is CASSRTGGYEQFF. CDR3 nucleotides: TGTGCCAGCAGCCGGACAGGGGGTTATGAGCAGTTCTTC.

J is TRBJ2-7 and V is TRBV5-1; TRBD2 matches 12 bases. The CDR3 contains 16 residues. Per germline, CDR1 SGHRS and CDR2 YFSETQ. With 0 bases clipped from V and 3 bases from J, the junction kept 4 bases outside the gene matches. In nucleotides, the CDR3 is TGCGCCAGCAGCTTGGGGCTAGCGGGAGGGCGCTACGAGCAGTACTTC. Residues: CASSLGLAGGRYEQYF.

This chain uses TRBV4-2 with TRBJ2-4; 9 bases line up with TRBD2. V shed 4 bases, J shed 3 bases, and the junction held 7 bases outside the gene matches. This CDR3 contains 16 residues. Germline V gene data show CDR1 as LGHNA and CDR2 as YNFKEQ. The CDR3 DNA sequence: TGTGCCAGCAGCCCGCGGGGGGGGAATGGCAAAAACATTCAGTACTTC. Translating gives CASSPRGGNGKNIQYF.